This TCR beta chain was captured in a study of T cells in localized non-small cell lung cancer. Concerning this clone itself: Its target is not known.

Study-level results: A higher density of T cells in blood coincided with extended overall survival. In uninvolved adjacent lung, T cell clonality reached its highest value, exceeding tumor.

Here immunoSEQ multiplex PCR was the method, and the copy in TCRdb shows in-frame clones only, minus some. Among 70,000 to 100,000 clones listed, 70% to 90% were seen once. Germline CDR1 SGHDN, CDR2 FVKESK. There are 16 residues in the CDR3. Trimming removed 2 bases at V and 2 bases at J, with 14 bases between. This specimen consisted of peripheral blood, obtained before any cancer treatment. The chain is built from TRBV14 and TRBJ2-3; the D gene is possibly TRBD2 (6 bases). This TCR came from an older female donor with stage I lung adenocarcinoma. The CDR3 reads CASSQKWGGNTDTQYF. The CDR3 region has the DNA TGTGCCAGCAGCCAAAAATGGGGCGGGAACACAGATACGCAGTATTTT.